This T cell receptor beta chain stems from a study of T cell responses to AZD1222 COVID-19 vaccine (dated by TCRdb to the early 2020s). With respect to the entire study: TCR sequencing was performed for fewer than 250 trial participants, of whom about 210 were given two doses of AZD1222 and approximately 26 were given two doses of MenACWY control vaccine. Trial participants were enrolled into age subgroups of 18-55, 56-69 and 70-plus years, which contained about 150, 27 and 61 TCR-sequenced participants, respectively. What the work shows at the level of the full study, not this receptor alone: In the small 56-69-year group, the increase in depth fell short of significance, most likely because of low power. Reportedly, close to half of the unique spike-specific TCRs recognized epitopes lying outside the regions that are mutated in the B.1.351 and B.1.1.7 variants. Spike-specific TCR breadth and depth rose significantly after two AZD1222 doses compared with day 0 and with MenACWY recipients. CD4 TCRs associated with the vaccine covered the entire spike protein, and the dominant responses were in regions 160-218 and 743-854. Participants were mostly white British, with more females than males. The authors suggested clonal diversity may have been underestimated. No day 14 peak-response samples were available, so repertoires were characterized only after the peak T cell response. Conclusions about previously exposed vaccinees were limited because only a handful of AZD1222 recipients were SARS-CoV-2 seropositive at baseline.

The CDR3 regions of human TCRbeta chains were analyzed by immunosequencing. For the original study's pipeline: TCRs in the repertoires were compared against a reference library of SARS-CoV-2-specific TCRs that had been generated with the MIRA antigen-specificity platform. Breadth was defined as the fraction of unique TCRs that were SARS-CoV-2-associated. Depth was defined as the fraction of total T cells that were SARS-CoV-2-associated. Each spike-specific TCR was assigned to its reactive spike region and to a CD4 or CD8 class using the MIRA data. Log10-transformed breadth and depth values were compared by one-way ANOVA with Sidak's multiple comparisons tests. The table comes from immuneACCESS by way of TCRdb, which keeps in-frame sequences with V and J called. Part of the clones is missing from these tables; in studies checked, under half for an unresolved V gene and the rest for unknown reasons. Clone size and V and J calls were adopted from that table, with D and trimming inferred from the DNA. This sample lists some 83,000 clones; about nine tenths were detected once. In total, the top ten clones hold about 5.5% of the sample.

Inclusive of the bounding cysteine and phenylalanine, the CDR3 is 15 residues long. The DNA shown is the 45-base CDR3, in frame from base 1. As encoded in the germline V gene (reference sequence), CDR1 is LNHNV while CDR2 is YYDKDF. V is pruned by 8 bases and J by 6 bases, leaving 10 bases of the junction without a gene match. Turning to this clone: Its target antigen remains unknown. No clone much larger than this one lies a single base away; base qualities are absent.

The time point label corresponds to: about 28 days (+/-7) after the second vaccine dose. AZD1222 recipients whose second dose came at about 4 weeks and those whose second dose came at about 12 weeks were combined into one group, since spike-specific TCR depth and breadth did not differ between the two schedules. Samples from vaccinated people were obtained from the UK trials COV001 and COV002, which included a single-blind randomized controlled phase 2/3 trial of AZD1222 (ChAdOx1 nCoV-19) in healthy adults. For TCRbeta chain sequencing, PBMC samples from trial participants were taken at day 0 and at day 28 after the second dose.

This TCR was recovered from an adult who received the AZD1222 COVID-19 vaccine. The sequencing used peripheral blood, collected 28 days after the second AZD1222 dose. The V and J genes are TRBV15 and TRBJ1-5, with 10 junctional bases fitting TRBD1. The CDR3 region reads CATWEPGQGSQPQHF. DNA sequence: TGTGCCACCTGGGAACCGGGACAGGGGAGTCAGCCCCAGCATTTT.